Presented here are 22 T cell receptor beta chains from one specimen sequenced in a study of T cell responses to AZD1222 COVID-19 vaccine. The protocol was immunoSEQ multiplex PCR, while the TCRdb copy is restricted to in-frame clones and leaves out a portion. The profile shows 110,000 to 150,000 clones, roughly 91% of them singletons. Material: peripheral blood, obtained on day 0 of AZD1222 vaccination. The source of these receptors is an adult in good health.

The chain links TRBV4-1 to TRBJ1-5; D unclear. This CDR3 comprises 15 residues. Between the trimmed V and J ends, which lost 0 bases and 1 base, there was a span of 7 bases. The germline V gene has CDR1 MGHRA and CDR2 YSYEKL. The DNA of the CDR3 is TGCGCCAGCAGCCAAGAAGCGGACAGCAATCAGCCCCAGCATTTT. It specifies CASSQEADSNQPQHF.

The rearrangement links TRBV12-3 or TRBV12-4 to TRBJ2-7, with D uncertain. Trimming removed 5 bases from V and 4 bases from J, with 12 bases in between. CDR3 size: 13 residues. CDR3 coding DNA: TGTGCCAGCAGTAAAAAGGACCGTTACGAGCAGTACTTC. Its protein product is CASSKKDRYEQYF.

V usage is TRBV3-1 (or the pseudogene TRBV3-2) and J usage is TRBJ1-5; the match to TRBD1 covers 8 bases. CDR3 size: 18 residues. V gave up 6 bases and J gave up 3 bases; unmatched junction bases: 16. Germline values: CDR1 LGHDT, CDR2 YNNKEL (reference sequence). CDR3 nucleotide sequence: TGTGCCAGCAGGTCAAGAATACCTCAGGGGGCCCACAATCAGCCCCAGCATTTT. It codes for CASRSRIPQGAHNQPQHF.

This chain links TRBV6-5 with TRBJ1-2, with 7 bases lining up with TRBD1. The CDR3 is made up of 14 amino acids. CDR1 MNHEY and CDR2 SVGAGI come from the germline V gene. V gave up 10 bases and J gave up 7 bases; unmatched junction bases: 15. Here the CDR3 reads CATQKPGQRSGYTF. The CDR3 DNA reads as TGTGCCACACAAAAACCGGGACAGAGATCTGGCTACACCTTC.

The chain employs TRBV19 and TRBJ1-5; D is undetermined. CDR3 size: 14 residues. Germline CDR1 and CDR2: LNHDA and SQIVND (reference sequence). V was trimmed by 3 bases and J by 3 bases, leaving 9 bases between them. CDR3 in amino acids: CASSMGGNNQPQHF. The DNA for the CDR3 is TGTGCCAGTAGTATGGGCGGTAACAATCAGCCCCAGCATTTT.

The chain combines TRBV6-5 with TRBJ2-3, with 7 positions matching TRBD1. This CDR3 is built from 15 residues. V shed 5 bases, J shed 2 bases, and the junction held 7 bases outside the gene matches. The germline V gene has CDR1 MNHEY and CDR2 SVGAGI. In DNA form, the CDR3 reads TGTGCCAGCAGTCTCCAGGGACAGTCCACAGATACGCAGTATTTT. This encodes CASSLQGQSTDTQYF.

V gene TRBV19 combines with J gene TRBJ1-6, with D tentatively TRBD1 (6 bases). The V end lost 1 base, the J end lost 4 bases, and 14 bases lay between the germline ends. This CDR3 has 17 amino acids. Per germline, CDR1 LNHDA and CDR2 SQIVND (reference sequence). The CDR3 reads CASSIVRTAVYNSPLHF. The DNA of the CDR3 is TGTGCCAGTAGTATAGTACGGACAGCAGTTTATAATTCACCCCTCCACTTT. The variable domain in full, completed from reference TRBV19 and TRBJ1-6, reads DGGITQSPKYLFRKEGQNVTLSCEQNLNHDAMYWYRQDPGQGLRLIYYSQIVNDFQKGDIAEGYSVSREKKESFPLTVTSAQKNPTAFYLCASSIVRTAVYNSPLHFGNGTRLTVT.

This sequence joins TRBV14 and TRBJ1-2; D remains unclear. This CDR3 contains 14 residues. CDR1 is SGHDN, CDR2 FVKESK, per germline. Trimming took 0 bases from V and 8 from J, leaving 13 bases between them. CDR3 amino acids: CASSQDLRISGYTF. Written as DNA, the CDR3 is TGTGCCAGCAGCCAAGATTTGAGGATCTCGGGCTACACCTTC.

The chain combines TRBV7-3 with TRBJ2-1; TRBD1 agrees at 10 bases. The CDR3 covers 15 residues. Germline V gene sequence: CDR1 SGHTA, CDR2 FQGTGA. J gave up 5 bases and V 4 bases, and 5 bases lay outside the gene matches. The CDR3 protein is CASSYGQGVNNEQFF. CDR3 in DNA: TGTGCCAGCAGCTATGGACAGGGGGTAAACAATGAGCAGTTCTTC.

This chain uses TRBV3-1 (or the pseudogene TRBV3-2) with TRBJ1-2, with TRBD1 as a possible D gene (5 bases). The V and J ends lost 1 base and 7 bases respectively, with 16 bases between them. This CDR3 has 15 residues. In germline, CDR1 is LGHDT, CDR2 YNNKEL (reference sequence). The CDR3 loop is CASSQVGGGAGGYTF. CDR3 in DNA: TGTGCCAGCAGCCAAGTGGGAGGCGGGGCGGGTGGCTACACCTTC.

The genes are TRBV4-1 and TRBJ1-4; TRBD1 is a possible D gene (6 bases). CDR1 and CDR2 from the germline V gene are MGHRA and YSYEKL. This CDR3 comprises 15 residues. V was cut by 1 base and J by 8 bases, with 14 bases left in between. Written as DNA, the CDR3 is TGCGCCAGCAGCCAAGGGACAGTAAGGGAGGAAAAACTGTTTTTT. Its protein is CASSQGTVREEKLFF.

The V call is TRBV15, the J call TRBJ2-7; D not resolved. Germline V CDR1 and CDR2: LNHNV, YYDKDF (reference sequence). V lost 5 bases to trimming and J lost 1 base, with 15 bases between them. This CDR3 comprises 15 residues. CDR3: CATSSSYSRSYEQYF. CDR3 nucleotide sequence: TGTGCCACCAGCTCGTCGTACAGCCGGTCCTACGAGCAGTACTTC.

The V and J genes are TRBV6-1 and TRBJ2-1; tentative D call: TRBD2 (7 bases). V gave up 4 bases and J gave up 6 bases, with 19 bases separating them. The V gene's germline CDR1 is MNHNS and CDR2 SASEGT. CDR3 length: 16 residues. The chain's CDR3 is CASSGAGGPYVNEQFF. The CDR3 DNA sequence: TGTGCCAGCAGTGGCGCCGGGGGGCCATACGTCAATGAGCAGTTCTTC.

This rearrangement joins TRBV2 to TRBJ2-7, with D possibly called TRBD1 or TRBD2 (5 bases each). The V gene's germline CDR1 is SNHLY and CDR2 FYNNEI. This CDR3 comprises 14 residues. V was shortened by 8 bases and J by 0 bases, with 14 bases between the two germline ends. The CDR3 protein is CASSRGYSSYEQYF. The CDR3 DNA follows: TGTGCCAGCTCGAGGGGCTACTCCTCCTACGAGCAGTACTTC.

The chain recombines TRBV21-1 with TRBJ1-5. TRBV21-1 counts as a pseudogene. The CDR3 is 18 residues long. CDR3 amino acids: CASSKTDAGTGGGQPQHF. CDR3 coding DNA: TGTGCCAGCAGCAAAACCGATGCCGGGACGGGGGGCGGGCAGCCCCAGCATTTT.

V is TRBV11-3 and J is TRBJ1-1, with D unresolved. V lost 6 bases, J lost 6 bases, and 17 bases lay in between. The CDR3 runs 14 residues. Germline-derived CDR1 and CDR2 are SGHNT and YENEEA. CDR3: CASSLFYAGSEAFF. CDR3 DNA sequence: TGTGCCAGCAGTCTCTTTTACGCCGGATCTGAAGCTTTCTTT.

The V and J genes are TRBV18 and TRBJ1-1, with 7 bases aligning to TRBD1. The CDR3 has 13 residues. Per germline, CDR1 KGHSH and CDR2 LQKENI. V dropped 2 bases and J dropped 4; count of bases not matched to a gene: 1. CDR3 protein: CASSPDRVTEAFF. Written as DNA, the CDR3 is TGTGCCAGCTCACCAGACAGGGTCACTGAAGCTTTCTTT.

V and J are TRBV5-1 and TRBJ2-7; a possible D gene is TRBD2 (5 bases). V was shortened by 1 base and J by 7 bases, with 15 bases between the two germline ends. This CDR3 has 14 amino acids. CDR1 is SGHRS and CDR2 is YFSETQ in the germline V gene. CDR3 residues: CASSLSFGGGEQYF. CDR3 DNA sequence: TGCGCCAGCAGCTTGTCTTTCGGCGGCGGGGAGCAGTACTTC. Combining the CDR3 with reference TRBV5-1 and TRBJ2-7 gives the whole variable domain KAGVTQTPRYLIKTRGQQVTLSCSPISGHRSVSWYQQTPGQGLQFLFEYFSETQRNKGNFPGRFSGRQFSNSRSEMNVSTLELGDSALYLCASSLSFGGGEQYFGPGTRLTVT.

The chain links TRBV5-6 to TRBJ1-1, with no clear D. The ends were cut back, 3 bases at V and 4 bases at J, with 10 bases in the middle. CDR1 and CDR2 from the germline V gene are SGHDT and YYEEEE. This CDR3 comprises 13 residues. This CDR3 reads CASSSSETTEAFF. Here the CDR3 DNA reads TGTGCCAGCAGCTCCTCAGAGACCACTGAAGCTTTCTTT. Full variable domain (remainder filled in from reference TRBV5-6 and TRBJ1-1): DAGVTQSPTHLIKTRGQQVTLRCSPKSGHDTVSWYQQALGQGPQFIFQYYEEEERQRGNFPDRFSGHQFPNYSSELNVNALLLGDSALYLCASSSSETTEAFFGQGTRLTVV.

This chain joins TRBV7-9 and TRBJ1-1, with D possibly TRBD1 on 5 matching bases. The V end lost 5 bases, the J end lost 4 bases, and 8 bases lay between the germline ends. Germline V gene sequence: CDR1 SEHNR, CDR2 FQNEAQ (reference sequence). The CDR3 runs to 12 residues. The CDR3 coding sequence is TGTGCCAGCAGCCGCGGGGGCACTGAAGCTTTCTTT. Amino acids: CASSRGGTEAFF. Variable domain in full (rest from reference TRBV7-9 and TRBJ1-1): DTGVSQNPRHKITKRGQNVTFRCDPISEHNRLYWYRQTLGQGPEFLTYFQNEAQLEKSRLLSDRFSAERPKGSFSTLEIQRTEQGDSAMYLCASSRGGTEAFFGQGTRLTVV.

V usage is TRBV2 and J usage is TRBJ1-1, with D perhaps matching TRBD1 (5 bases). The length of the CDR3 is 15 residues. V lost 6 bases and J lost 0, with 14 bases in between. From germline, CDR1 is SNHLY and CDR2 FYNNEI. This CDR3 is CASRGADTMNTEAFF. For the CDR3, the DNA is TGTGCCAGCAGGGGAGCGGACACCATGAACACTGAAGCTTTCTTT.

The chain uses TRBV19 and TRBJ1-2; 9 bases map to TRBD1. This CDR3 is built from 15 residues. Trimming cost V 8 bases and J 3 bases; bases outside gene matches: 10. Germline V gives CDR1 LNHDA, CDR2 SQIVND (reference sequence). The CDR3 spells CASWGTGGADYGYTF. The CDR3 nucleotides read TGTGCCAGTTGGGGTACAGGGGGCGCGGACTATGGCTACACCTTC.